The entry below describes one T cell receptor (beta chain). There is no known antigen for this receptor. Nothing much larger sits one base from this clone, and base qualities are not available. The record originates from a study of blood T cell repertoires in COVID-19 (dated by TCRdb to 2020 to 2022). General notes on the study: Collaborator samples came from the United States, Italy and Spain and covered acute and convalescent phases of COVID-19. The material from the prospective study consisted of cDNA or gDNA derived from T cells, B-cell-depleted T cells, or PBMCs. Deeply sampled blood TCRbeta repertoires from subjects exposed to, actively infected with, or recovered from COVID-19 were included in the dataset. A freely available public database, intended as a resource for researchers studying the immune response to SARS-CoV-2, is where the repertoires were released. The samples were drawn from two sources: the first 160 participants of the ongoing ImmuneRACE study, and 1,200 or so subjects contributed by 6 global collaborators. A de-identified subject ID, COVID-19 status, age in years and sex were almost always included in the sample metadata. Where available, HLA class I and class II types were taken from metadata supplied by the sample provider and were not determined by assay-based typing. Overall study results and their limits: The quantity of clinical and demographic metadata differed by source and by participant and was supplied without curation.

Participants in the prospective study were enrolled through a virtual design, were aged 18 to 89 years, and lived in 20 to 30 United States geographic areas. In the prospective study, cohorts were assigned on the basis of participant-reported clinical history obtained from a screening survey and a study questionnaire. For ImmuneRACE Cohort 3, a participant was defined as recovered based on two consecutive negative NP/OP PCR tests, clearance by a healthcare professional, or resolution of symptoms. In the prospective study, whole blood, serum and a nasopharyngeal or oropharyngeal swab were collected from each participant by mobile phlebotomists. Participants in the prospective study had the option to provide additional blood draws and questionnaires over a roughly two-month period. Prospective study blood samples were shipped either frozen or at room temperature before DNA extraction. TCRbeta CDR3 regions were amplified from genomic DNA using the immunoSEQ Assay, a bias-controlled multiplex PCR. Per the authors' processing: Within the assay, amplification of reference gene primers was used to estimate how many nucleated cells each sample contained. To quantify the absolute abundance of each unique TCRbeta CDR3 rearrangement, sequence reads were collapsed and filtered. Productive Simpson clonality was computed per sample as the square root of Simpson's diversity index over productive rearrangements. Sourced from immuneACCESS, this table was stored by TCRdb with only in-frame sequences that have V and J called. A share of the clones is absent; for the studies checked, an unresolved V gene accounts for under half, and the remainder has no known explanation. Clonal size and the V and J genes are those of that table, whereas D and trimming came from the DNA. This sample holds hundreds of thousands of clones; 80% to 90% were observed only once. The leading ten clones occupy 8.3% of the sample.

CDR1 and CDR2, per the germline V gene, are WSHSY and SAAADI. The junction carries 5 bases between V and J, which are trimmed by 3 bases and 6 bases respectively. CDR3 length: 11 amino acids, cysteine to phenylalanine. The read is trimmed to its CDR3 DNA, 33 bases read in frame from base 1. The sequence links TRBV10-2 to TRBJ2-5; no D gene is confidently identified. Specimen: PBMCs or T cells enriched from blood (not recorded which). The receptor was isolated from a woman between 55 and 75 years old who had recovered from COVID-19. CDR3 sequence: CASSEAQTQYF. The nucleotide sequence is TGCGCCAGCAGTGAAGCCCAGACCCAGTACTTC.